The sequence of this T cell receptor beta chain was determined in a study of T cell changes during pregnancy in multiple sclerosis. TCRdb's copy holds only in-frame clones and misses some; the assay was immunoSEQ multiplex PCR. The table has about 70,000 clones, 90% to 95% seen once; the top ten hold 0.58%. The V gene's germline CDR1 is ENHRY and CDR2 SYGVKD. The CDR3 covers 13 residues. Trimming left V 2 bases short and J 9 bases short, with 13 bases between. This clone was picked up one time. The chain combines TRBV10-3 with TRBJ1-1, with D possibly being TRBD1 (5 bases). This receptor was identified in a female donor with multiple sclerosis, enrolled in a pregnancy study. Material: peripheral blood, obtained in the third trimester of pregnancy. The CDR3 DNA reads as TGTGCCATCAGTGAGAGGGACGGAGGGCAAGCTTTCTTT. Its translation is CAISERDGGQAFF.